The source of this T cell receptor beta chain is a study of blood T cell repertoires in COVID-19. At the level of the study: Samples came from the United States, Italy and Spain, spanning acute and convalescent COVID-19. Nucleic acid was either cDNA or gDNA, and it came from T cells, B-cell-depleted T cells, or PBMCs.

This clone was counted between two and nine times. The CDR3 consists of 16 residues. Losses at the gene ends were 5 bases for V and 0 bases for J; bases not matched to a gene: 10. The V gene's germline CDR1 is SGHKS and CDR2 YYEKEE (reference sequence). Source study methods: Nucleated cell number was recorded as an estimate derived from reference gene primer amplification. Assay used: immunoSEQ multiplex PCR; TCRdb lists only in-frame clones, some missing. For V, J and clone size, that table is used; D and trimming come from the DNA. Among 100,000 to 150,000 clones listed, approximately 88% were seen once.

The origin of this receptor is a woman in her thirties who had recovered from COVID-19. The sequenced material came from peripheral blood. The chain combines TRBV5-5 with TRBJ1-2; 7 bases align to TRBD1. The CDR3 DNA is TGTGCCAGCAGTCTTCAAACCGGGACAGCTAACTATGGCTACACCTTC. Protein sequence: CASSLQTGTANYGYTF.